The entry that follows covers one T cell receptor (beta chain) sequence. No antigen is known for it. The sample belongs to a study of radiation and T cells in renal cell carcinoma. Whole-study findings and limits: In blood, top tumor clones expanded by 2 weeks, shrinking by 4. Without pretreatment biopsies, baseline tumor clonotype presence was undetermined.

Specified time point: blood 4 weeks post-SBRT, at nephrectomy. Sample treatment: 15 Gy SBRT to primary tumor, nephrectomy 4 weeks later. Nephrectomy followed 15 Gy stereotactic body radiation by 4 weeks. TCRdb keeps only in-frame clones here, not all; method: immunoSEQ multiplex PCR. The sample shows about 86,000 clones, around 85% of them seen only once. Trimming cost V 2 bases and J 1 base, with 13 bases left between them. Germline V gene lookup returns CDR1 SGHTA and CDR2 FQGNSA. This CDR3 has 16 amino acids. Here the sequenced sample was blood, taken from a patient whose treatment included radiotherapy and nephrectomy. This rearrangement joins TRBV7-2 to TRBJ2-3, with TRBD2 as a possible D gene (6 bases). The sequence was obtained from a man aged 50 to 60 with renal cell carcinoma. CDR3 nucleotide sequence: TGTGCCAGCAGCTTATACGGGGGTGCCGGCACAGATACGCAGTATTTT. This codes for CASSLYGGAGTDTQYF.